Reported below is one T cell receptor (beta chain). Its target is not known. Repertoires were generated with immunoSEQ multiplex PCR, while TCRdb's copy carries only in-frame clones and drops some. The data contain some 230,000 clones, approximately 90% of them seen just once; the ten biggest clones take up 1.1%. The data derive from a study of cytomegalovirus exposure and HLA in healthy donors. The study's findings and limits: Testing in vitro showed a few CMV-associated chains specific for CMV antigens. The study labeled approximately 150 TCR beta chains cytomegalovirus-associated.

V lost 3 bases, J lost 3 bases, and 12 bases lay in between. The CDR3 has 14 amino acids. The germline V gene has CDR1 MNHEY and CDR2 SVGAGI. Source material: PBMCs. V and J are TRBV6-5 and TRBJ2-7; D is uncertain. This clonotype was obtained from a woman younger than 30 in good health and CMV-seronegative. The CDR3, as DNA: TGTGCCAGCAGTTATGGTGGCCGCAACTACGAGCAGTACTTC. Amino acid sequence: CASSYGGRNYEQYF.